This TCR beta chain was identified in a study of shared clonotypes between healthy human individuals. Broader study findings: Generation of non-shared clonotypes was less probable than generation of clonotypes shared by all four donors. The study generally estimated greater richness for naive than memory subsets.

The CDR3 totals 16 residues. Germline V gives CDR1 MGHDK, CDR2 SYGVNS. After removal of 4 bases from V and 4 bases from J, the junction contained 8 bases not matched to a gene. Donors, without exception, were Caucasian adults residing in Nashville, Tennessee. Here immunoSEQ multiplex PCR was the method, and the copy in TCRdb shows in-frame clones only, minus some. This table holds approximately 1.4 million clones, 95% to 99% found once. As to this clone: Its antigen is unknown.

This receptor was taken from a man aged 25 to 40 in good health. This chain joins TRBV25-1 and TRBJ2-2, with TRBD1 identical over 8 bases. The sequenced sample was naive CD4+ T cells sorted from blood. As for subset: CD45RA+ positively selected. In DNA, the CDR3 is TGTGCCAGCAGTGGCGACAGGGGATTGACCACCGGGGAGCTGTTTTTT. Its protein product is CASSGDRGLTTGELFF.